The present T cell receptor (beta chain) was sequenced within a study of T cells expressing NK-cell markers (dated by TCRdb to the early 2020s). A note on the overall study: TCR beta-chain repertoires were profiled in sorted CD3+CD56+NKG2C+, CD3+CD56+NKG2C- and CD3+CD56-NKG2C+ T-cell subsets from several donors. Of the eight sequenced donors, seven were found to be HCMV-seropositive and one was found to be HCMV-seronegative. Randomly selected healthy volunteers, three men and five women, were used as the eight sequenced donors. The libraries were sequenced on Illumina HiSeq 2000/2500, MiSeq or NextSeq, producing 2 x 150 bp reads.

The CDR3 has 14 amino acids, counting the end cysteine and phenylalanine. The record lacks a DNA sequence. Sequences MRHNA (CDR1) and SNTAGT (CDR2) are obtained from the germline V gene. The listed sequencing device is Illumina HiSeq 2000. The TCR beta cDNA libraries were made using 5'RACE template switching, a step that added both a universal primer site and unique molecular identifiers. Synthesis of cDNA was primed from the TCR beta constant segment and was followed by two consecutive PCR amplification steps. The authors processed their data as follows. MIGEC handled demultiplexing of the reads and grouping by UMI, while MiTCR was used to assemble and quantify clonotypes. To exclude erroneous sequences, only TCR cDNA sequences supported by at least two reads were retained. The tcR package was used for downstream repertoire analysis, with clonotypes matched between fractions based on CDR3 nucleotide sequence plus V segment. VDJmatch was used to annotate antigen specificity against VDJdb, with one amino acid substitution in CDR3 permitted. TCRdb reprocessed the sequencing reads and holds a single record per CDR3 protein sequence, with no DNA. V and J calls and clone size were set by TCRdb, not the authors. The sample table includes approximately 460,000 distinct CDR3 sequences. Jointly, the top ten make up more than 7% of the sample.

Note on this clonotype: Its antigen remains undetermined.

The paper's findings and limits, for the study overall: For more than 5 donors, the dominant CD3+CD56+NKG2C+ clonotypes were among the top 10 CD8+ clonotypes and accounted for roughly 1.0-7.5% of CD8+ T cells. It remained unclear whether the expanded NKG2C-expressing T cell clones were specific for HCMV antigens. Those dominant clonotypes were again the most abundant among CD3+CD56-NKG2C+ cells in four donors, at about 25-60.1%.

HCMV serostatus was determined by detecting HCMV-specific IgG in serum with a commercial ELISA kit. Ficoll density gradient centrifugation was used to isolate peripheral blood mononuclear cells from blood. The receptor was isolated from a woman between 18 and 69 years old in good health. The sequencing input was blood T cells: a sorted CD56 or NKG2C T cell subset, CD4+ or CD8+ T cells, or bulk PBMC T cells (not recorded which). Recombination joined TRBV6-4 with TRBJ2-1; without DNA, the TCRdb call of TRBD1 cannot be checked. The CDR3 protein: CASSEILLGGEQFF.